A single TCR beta chain is shown here with its context. Antigen unknown. TCRbeta library preparation incorporated unique molecular identifiers. TCRdb fed the PCR reads into MiXCR, producing one record per CDR3 protein. The data show about 440,000 distinct CDR3 sequences, roughly 44% seen once. These data are taken from a study of T-cell reconstitution after alpha-beta-depleted transplantation in children. The CDR3 has 15 residues. Germline V gene lookup returns CDR1 DFQATT and CDR2 SNEGSKA (reference sequence). The ends were cut back, 2 bases at V and 8 bases at J, with 16 bases in the middle. Overall study results and limits: Where some patients showed high TCRbeta diversity at day 60, it came from recipient T cells and thymic progenitors that had survived. Several hundred expanded graft clones reportedly gave rise to the alpha-beta T cells present about two months after transplant. Once a year had passed after transplant, T-cell counts and diversity came mostly from newly produced T cells.

The rearrangement links TRBV20-1 to TRBJ1-6, with unresolved D. The TCR comes from a girl aged 2-15 years with aplastic anemia, due to receive a stem cell transplant. The sequenced sample was PBMCs, obtained before TCRalphabeta/CD19-depleted stem cell transplant. Here the CDR3 reads CSARNEVRLDSPLHF. CDR3 coding DNA: TGCAGTGCTAGAAATGAAGTCCGGCTCGATTCACCCCTCCACTTT.